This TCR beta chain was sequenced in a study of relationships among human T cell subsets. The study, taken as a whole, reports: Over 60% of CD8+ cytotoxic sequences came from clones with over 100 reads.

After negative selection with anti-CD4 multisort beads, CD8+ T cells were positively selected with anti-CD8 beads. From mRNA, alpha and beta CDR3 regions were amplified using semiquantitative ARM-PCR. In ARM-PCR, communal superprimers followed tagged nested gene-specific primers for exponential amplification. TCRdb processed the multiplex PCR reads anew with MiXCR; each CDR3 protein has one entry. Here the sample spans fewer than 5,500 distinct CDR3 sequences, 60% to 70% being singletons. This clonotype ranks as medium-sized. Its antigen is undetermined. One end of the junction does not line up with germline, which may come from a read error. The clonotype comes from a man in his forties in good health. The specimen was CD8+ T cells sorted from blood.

CDR3 protein: CASSLGPAGGETQYF. CDR3 coding DNA: TGTGCTAGCAGCTTAGGCCCAGCGGGCGGTGAGACCCAGTACTTC. The rearrangement joins TRBV7-7 to TRBJ2-5, with D maybe TRBD2 (6 bases). The CDR3 covers 15 residues. The V gene's germline CDR1 is SSHAT and CDR2 FNYEAQ (reference sequence).